The T cell receptor beta chain described here comes from a study of siplizumab effects on memory and regulatory T cells. The study's findings and limits: Suppression by proliferating Tregs derived from siplizumab cultures was not verified. Roughly 75-97% of proliferating CD4+ or CD8+ clones lacked an assignable naive or memory phenotype. The average Treg-derived proportion among mappable alloreactive CD4+ clones was 65% to 80% with siplizumab versus under 35% in controls. Few alloreactive clones mapped to unstimulated subsets.

This clone was picked up one time. Antigen specificity is unknown. Using immunoSEQ multiplex PCR, the repertoire was profiled, and TCRdb retains in-frame clones only, with some absent. The repertoire holds some 100,000 clones, with 94% as singletons. The germline gives CDR1 KGHSH, CDR2 LQKENI. V was trimmed by 3 bases and J by 0 bases, leaving 12 bases between them. The CDR3 runs 16 residues. The chain recombines TRBV18 with TRBJ1-3, with a tentative D call TRBD1 (6 bases). This sequence was found in a human donor in good health. The sample was non-Treg CD4+ T cells sorted from blood. CDR3 DNA: TGTGCCAGCTCACCCAGACAGGTGGACTCTGGAAACACCATATATTTT. This translates into CASSPRQVDSGNTIYF.